This T cell receptor beta chain was identified during a study of response to subunit inactivated influenza vaccine. Overall study results and limits: Seasonal influenza vaccination, on each occasion, was suggested by the authors to recruit few new T cells.

MiXCR, run by TCRdb on the RT-PCR reads, gives a single entry per CDR3 protein. Of 300,000 to 350,000 distinct CDR3 sequences listed, around a fifth were seen once; the top ten hold roughly 10%. Notes on this clonotype: Its antigen remains unidentified.

Sequenced here: PBMCs from blood, sampled approximately 22 months after vaccination. The TCR sequence derives from a man aged 45 to 75 who received an inactivated influenza vaccine.

The CDR3 DNA is TGTGCCAGCAGATCGACAGGGGGCAATGAGCAGTTCTTC. It specifies CASRSTGGNEQFF. This chain links TRBV6-1 with TRBJ2-1, with TRBD1 matching 9 bases. The CDR3 is 13 amino acids. Germline-derived CDR1 and CDR2 are MNHNS and SASEGT. Trimming removed 6 bases from V and 6 bases from J; junction bases left unmatched: 3.